The next 9 T cell receptor beta chains were all read from a single sample in a study of beta chain features in type 1 diabetes. The study reverse transcribed the entire isolated RNA, so it sequenced expressed TCRB transcripts. TCRdb keeps only in-frame clones here, not all; method: immunoSEQ multiplex PCR. The profile covers over 300,000 clones, with around 8% appearing a single time and less than 0.45% taken by the ten largest. Sample: central memory CD4+ T cells from blood. The receptors derive from a woman aged 18-29 years in good health.

This clone was seen a few times. This chain joins TRBV20-1 and TRBJ1-1; D might be TRBD1 (6 bases). The CDR3 totals 11 residues. The germline V gene has CDR1 DFQATT and CDR2 SNEGSKA (reference sequence). The V and J ends lost 5 bases and 7 bases respectively, with 11 bases between them. The CDR3 is CSAPGQLEAFF. In DNA, the CDR3 is TGCAGTGCTCCTGGACAGCTTGAAGCTTTCTTT.

This clone showed up many times. This chain connects TRBV19 to TRBJ2-2, with a possible D match to TRBD1 (5 bases). The length of the CDR3 is 15 residues. Germline loops: CDR1 LNHDA, CDR2 SQIVND (reference sequence). V lost 6 bases to trimming and J lost 1 base, with 12 bases between them. The CDR3: CASRRGSENTGELFF. The CDR3 DNA is TGTGCCAGTAGAAGGGGTTCCGAGAACACCGGGGAGCTGTTTTTT.

The genes are TRBV19 and TRBJ2-7; 8 bases are a match to TRBD1. The ends lost 7 bases at V and 6 bases at J; junction bases unmatched: 11. CDR1 and CDR2 from the germline V gene are LNHDA and SQIVND (reference sequence). The CDR3 contains 14 residues. CDR3 amino acids: CASTTGDRSGEQYF. For the CDR3, the DNA is TGTGCCAGTACTACCGGGGACAGGTCTGGCGAGCAGTACTTC. Full variable domain (missing parts from reference TRBV19 and TRBJ2-7): DGGITQSPKYLFRKEGQNVTLSCEQNLNHDAMYWYRQDPGQGLRLIYYSQIVNDFQKGDIAEGYSVSREKKESFPLTVTSAQKNPTAFYLCASTTGDRSGEQYFGPGTRLTVT.

This clone was observed a handful of times. The chain couples TRBV7-9 to TRBJ1-6; D not resolved. The V end was cut by 1 base, the J end by 8 bases, with 9 bases between. This CDR3 contains 14 residues. Germline loops: CDR1 SEHNR, CDR2 FQNEAQ (reference sequence). The CDR3 region has the DNA TGTGCCAGCAGCTTAGGCAGGCGGGATTCACCCCTCCACTTT. Translated: CASSLGRRDSPLHF.

This clone turned up a few times. The chain has TRBV12-5 and TRBJ2-1; 7 bases agree with TRBD2. This CDR3 is built from 14 residues. Per the germline V gene, CDR1 is LGHNT and CDR2 is FRNRAP. V lost 7 bases to trimming and J lost 4 bases; unmatched junction nucleotides: 7. The CDR3 region has the DNA TGTGCTAGTGCCCGGGACTACCCTTACAATGAGCAGTTCTTC. Translation: CASARDYPYNEQFF.

At least ten counts were recorded for this clone. The chain joins TRBV2 to TRBJ1-4; D gene ambiguous. The CDR3 is 12 residues long. V was cut by 1 base and J by 7 bases, with 4 bases left in between. Germline V gene data show CDR1 as SNHLY and CDR2 as FYNNEI. The CDR3 here is CASSEVVEKLFF. The DNA for the CDR3 is TGTGCCAGCAGTGAAGTAGTTGAAAAACTGTTTTTT.

The chain couples TRBV11-2 to TRBJ1-1; the D gene is possibly TRBD1 (6 bases). The V end was cut by 0 bases, the J end by 0 bases, with 14 bases between. CDR3 size: 17 residues. The V gene's germline CDR1 is SGHAT and CDR2 FQNNGV. For the CDR3, the DNA is TGTGCCAGCAGCTTAGACAGGGGTGGAGGCATGAACACTGAAGCTTTCTTT. It encodes CASSLDRGGGMNTEAFF.

The V call is TRBV21-1, the J call TRBJ2-3; the listed D gene, TRBD1, was not tested against the DNA. TRBV21-1 corresponds to a pseudogene. CDR3 size: 17 residues. The CDR3 sequence: CASSKCGTGSSTDTQYF. The DNA of the CDR3 is TGTGCCAGCAGCAAATGCGGGACAGGTTCCAGCACAGATACGCAGTATTTT.

The chain has TRBV28 and TRBJ2-7; possible D gene TRBD2, 7 bases. V was shortened by 10 bases and J by 6 bases, with 22 bases between the two germline ends. CDR1 is MDHEN, CDR2 SYDVKM, per germline. The CDR3 sequence is 14 residues long. CDR3 in DNA: TGTGCCACCGCTCCCCAGGGGAGGGGGGGCGAGCAGTACTTC. Translation gives CATAPQGRGGEQYF. Based on the CDR3 plus reference TRBV28 and TRBJ2-7, the full variable domain is DVKVTQSSRYLVKRTGEKVFLECVQDMDHENMFWYRQDPGLGLRLIYFSYDVKMKEKGDIPEGYSVSREKKERFSLILESASTNQTSMYLCATAPQGRGGEQYFGPGTRLTVT.